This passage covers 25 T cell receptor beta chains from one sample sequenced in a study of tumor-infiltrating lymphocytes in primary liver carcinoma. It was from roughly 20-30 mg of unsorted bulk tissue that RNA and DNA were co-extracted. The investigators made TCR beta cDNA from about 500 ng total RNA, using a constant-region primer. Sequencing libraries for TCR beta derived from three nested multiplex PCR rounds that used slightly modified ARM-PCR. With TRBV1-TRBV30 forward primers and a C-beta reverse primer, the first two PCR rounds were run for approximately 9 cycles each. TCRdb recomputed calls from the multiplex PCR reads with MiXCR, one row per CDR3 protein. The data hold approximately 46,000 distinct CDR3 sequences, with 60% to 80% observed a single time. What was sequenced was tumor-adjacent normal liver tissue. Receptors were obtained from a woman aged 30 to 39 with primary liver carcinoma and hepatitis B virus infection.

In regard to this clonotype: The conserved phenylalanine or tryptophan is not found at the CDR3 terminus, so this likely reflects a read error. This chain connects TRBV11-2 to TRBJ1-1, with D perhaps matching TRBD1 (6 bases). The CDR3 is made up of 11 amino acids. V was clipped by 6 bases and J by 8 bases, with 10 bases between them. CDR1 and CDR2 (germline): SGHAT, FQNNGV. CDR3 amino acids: CASRHGTEAFI. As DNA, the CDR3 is TGTGCCAGCAGACACGGGACAGAAGCTTTCATT.

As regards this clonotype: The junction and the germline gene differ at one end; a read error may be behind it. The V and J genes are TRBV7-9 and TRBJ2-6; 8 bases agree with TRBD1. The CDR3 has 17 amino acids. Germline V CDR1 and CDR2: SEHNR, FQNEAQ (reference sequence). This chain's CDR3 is CASRWDRPFSGANILTF. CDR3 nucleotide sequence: TGTGCCAGCAGGTGGGACAGGCCTTTCTCTGGGGCCAACATCCTGACTTTC.

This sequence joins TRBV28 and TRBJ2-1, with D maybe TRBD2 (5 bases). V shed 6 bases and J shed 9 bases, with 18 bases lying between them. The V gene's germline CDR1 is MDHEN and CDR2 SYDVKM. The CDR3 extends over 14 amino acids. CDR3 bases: TGTGCCAGCAGCCCGGCCCTTAGCGTCATTGAGCAGTTCTTC. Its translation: CASSPALSVIEQFF.

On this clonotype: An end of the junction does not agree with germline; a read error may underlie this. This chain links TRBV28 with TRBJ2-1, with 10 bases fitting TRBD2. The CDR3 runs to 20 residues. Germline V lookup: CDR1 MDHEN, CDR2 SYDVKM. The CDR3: CASSSPSSVLAGGNPNEEFF. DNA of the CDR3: TGTGCCAGCAGTTCTCCCTCTTCGGTTTTAGCGGGAGGCAACCCCAATGAGGAGTTCTTC.

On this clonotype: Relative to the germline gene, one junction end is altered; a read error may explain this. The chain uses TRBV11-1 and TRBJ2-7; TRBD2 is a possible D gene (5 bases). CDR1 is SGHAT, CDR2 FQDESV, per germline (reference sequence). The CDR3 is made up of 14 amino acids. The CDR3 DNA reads TGTACCAGCAGCTTAGCGACGACCTCCTACGAGCGGTACTTC. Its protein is CTSSLATTSYERYF.

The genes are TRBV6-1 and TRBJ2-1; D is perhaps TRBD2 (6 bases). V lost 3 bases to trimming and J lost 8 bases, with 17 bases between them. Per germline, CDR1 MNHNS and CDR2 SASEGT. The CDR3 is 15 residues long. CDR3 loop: CASSDGLAEGHEQFF. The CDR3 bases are TGTGCCAGCAGTGATGGGTTAGCGGAAGGCCATGAGCAGTTCTTC.

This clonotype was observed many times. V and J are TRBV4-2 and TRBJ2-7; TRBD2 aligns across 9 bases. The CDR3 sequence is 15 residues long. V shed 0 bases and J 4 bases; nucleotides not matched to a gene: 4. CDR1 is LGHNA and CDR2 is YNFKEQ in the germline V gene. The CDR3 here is CASSQETSGLYEQYF. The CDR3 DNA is TGTGCCAGCAGCCAAGAGACTAGCGGCCTTTACGAGCAGTACTTC.

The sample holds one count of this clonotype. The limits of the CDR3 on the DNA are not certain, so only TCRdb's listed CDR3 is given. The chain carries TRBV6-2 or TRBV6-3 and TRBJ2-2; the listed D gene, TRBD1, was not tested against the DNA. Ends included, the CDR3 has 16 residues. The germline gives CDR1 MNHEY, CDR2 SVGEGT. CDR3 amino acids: CASSPGERESVELFFF.

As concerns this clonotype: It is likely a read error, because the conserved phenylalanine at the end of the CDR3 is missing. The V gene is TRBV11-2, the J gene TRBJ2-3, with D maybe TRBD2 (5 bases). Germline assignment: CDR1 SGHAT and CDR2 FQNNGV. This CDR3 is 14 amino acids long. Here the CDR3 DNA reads TGTGCCAGCAACCGGACGGCTAGCACAGATAAGCAGTATTCT. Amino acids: CASNRTASTDKQYS.

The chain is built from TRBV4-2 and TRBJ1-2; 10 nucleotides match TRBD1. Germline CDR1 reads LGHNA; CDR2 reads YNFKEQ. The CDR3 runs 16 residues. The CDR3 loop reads CDSSQDRQGADYGYTF. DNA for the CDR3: TGTGATAGCAGCCAAGATCGACAGGGGGCCGACTATGGCTACACCTTC.

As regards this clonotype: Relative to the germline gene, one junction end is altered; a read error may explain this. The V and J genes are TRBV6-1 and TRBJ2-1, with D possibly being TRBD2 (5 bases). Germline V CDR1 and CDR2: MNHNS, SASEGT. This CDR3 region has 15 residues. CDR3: CASLPSDGEYHEQLF. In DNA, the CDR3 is TGTGCCAGCCTACCCTCGGACGGGGAATACCATGAGCAGCTCTTC.

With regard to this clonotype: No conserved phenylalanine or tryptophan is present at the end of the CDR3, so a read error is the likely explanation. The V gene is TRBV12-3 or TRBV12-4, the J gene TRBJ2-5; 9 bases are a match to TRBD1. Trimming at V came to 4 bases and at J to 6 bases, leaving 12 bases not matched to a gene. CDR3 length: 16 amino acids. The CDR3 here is CASSYSGTGWTQTQYL. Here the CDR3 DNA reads TGTGCCAGCAGTTATTCCGGGACAGGGTGGACTCAGACCCAGTACCTC.

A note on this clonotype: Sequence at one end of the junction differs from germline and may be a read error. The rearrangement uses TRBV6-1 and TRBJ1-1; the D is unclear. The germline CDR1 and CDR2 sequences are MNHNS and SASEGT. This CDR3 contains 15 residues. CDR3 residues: CAITSEGLSGTKAFF. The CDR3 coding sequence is TGTGCCATTACCTCGGAAGGGCTTAGCGGCACTAAAGCTTTCTTT.

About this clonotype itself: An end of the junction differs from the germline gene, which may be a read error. The CDR3 region is CASTQTSALVEPHYF. CDR3 coding DNA: TGTGCCAGCACCCAGACTAGCGCCCTTGTTGAGCCCCACTACTTC. The rearrangement uses TRBV12-3 or TRBV12-4 and TRBJ2-5, with 8 bases that match TRBD2. The CDR3 consists of 15 residues.

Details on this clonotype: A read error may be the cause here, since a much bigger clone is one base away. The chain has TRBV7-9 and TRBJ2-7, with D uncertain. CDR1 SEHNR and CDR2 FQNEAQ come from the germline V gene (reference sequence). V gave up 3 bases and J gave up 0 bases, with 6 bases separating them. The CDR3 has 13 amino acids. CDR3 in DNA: TGTGCCAGCAGCTTCCAAAGCTCCTACGAGCAGTACTTC. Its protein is CASSFQSSYEQYF.

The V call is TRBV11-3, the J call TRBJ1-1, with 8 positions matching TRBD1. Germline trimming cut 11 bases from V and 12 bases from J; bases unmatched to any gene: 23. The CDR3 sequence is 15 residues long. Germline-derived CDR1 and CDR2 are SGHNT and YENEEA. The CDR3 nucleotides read TGTGCCTCCGGTCAGGGGGCGCCAATCCCCACTGACACTTTCTTT. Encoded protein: CASGQGAPIPTDTFF.

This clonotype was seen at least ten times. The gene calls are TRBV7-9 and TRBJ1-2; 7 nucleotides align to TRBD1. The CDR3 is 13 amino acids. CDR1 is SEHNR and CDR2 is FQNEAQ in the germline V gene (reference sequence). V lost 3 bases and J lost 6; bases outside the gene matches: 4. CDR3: CASSFSGGDGYTF. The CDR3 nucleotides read TGTGCCAGCAGCTTCTCAGGGGGGGATGGCTACACCTTC.

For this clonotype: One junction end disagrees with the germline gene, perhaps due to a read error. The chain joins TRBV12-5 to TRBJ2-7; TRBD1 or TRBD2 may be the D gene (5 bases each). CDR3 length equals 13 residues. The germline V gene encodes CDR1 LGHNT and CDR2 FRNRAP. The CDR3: CTSAPGTVSEQYF. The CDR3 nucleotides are TGTACTAGTGCCCCCGGGACGGTCTCCGAGCAGTACTTC.

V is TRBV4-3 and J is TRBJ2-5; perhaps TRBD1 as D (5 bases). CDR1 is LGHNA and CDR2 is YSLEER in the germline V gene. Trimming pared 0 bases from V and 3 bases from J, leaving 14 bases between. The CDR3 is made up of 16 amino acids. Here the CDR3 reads CASSQEWGGREETQYF. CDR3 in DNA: TGCGCCAGCAGCCAAGAATGGGGCGGTCGAGAAGAGACCCAGTACTTC.

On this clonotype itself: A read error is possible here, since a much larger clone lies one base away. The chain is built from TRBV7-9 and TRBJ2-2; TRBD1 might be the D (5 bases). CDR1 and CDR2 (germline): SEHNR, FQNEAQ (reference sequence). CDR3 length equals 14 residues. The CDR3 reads CTKTRGTNTGELFF. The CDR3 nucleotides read TGTACCAAAACAAGGGGAACGAACACCGGGGAGCTGTTTTTT.

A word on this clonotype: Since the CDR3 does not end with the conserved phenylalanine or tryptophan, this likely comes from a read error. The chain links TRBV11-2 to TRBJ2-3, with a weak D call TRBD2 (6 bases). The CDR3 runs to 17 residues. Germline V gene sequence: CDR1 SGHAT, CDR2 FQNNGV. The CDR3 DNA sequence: TGTGCCAGGAGCTTAGGGTTGTGGACTACCTACACGGATACGCAGTATATT. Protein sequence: CARSLGLWTTYTDTQYI.

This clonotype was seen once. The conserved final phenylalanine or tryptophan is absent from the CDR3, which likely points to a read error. The CDR3 DNA follows: TGTGCCAGCTCACCACCGGCAGGGGGGCAAGAGACCCAGTACATC. Its protein product is CASSPPAGGQETQYI. The chain combines TRBV18 with TRBJ2-5, with D tentatively TRBD1 (7 bases). The V gene's germline CDR1 is KGHSH and CDR2 LQKENI. Trimming removed 0 bases at V and 2 bases at J, with 10 bases between. The CDR3 has 15 residues.

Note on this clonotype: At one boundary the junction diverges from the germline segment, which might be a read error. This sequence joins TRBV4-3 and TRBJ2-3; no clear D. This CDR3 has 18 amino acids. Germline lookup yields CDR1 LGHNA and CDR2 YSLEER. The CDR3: CAGSQSVWLGDPDDKQYF. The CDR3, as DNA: TGCGCCGGCAGCCAGTCGGTGTGGCTGGGTGATCCCGATGATAAGCAGTATTTT.

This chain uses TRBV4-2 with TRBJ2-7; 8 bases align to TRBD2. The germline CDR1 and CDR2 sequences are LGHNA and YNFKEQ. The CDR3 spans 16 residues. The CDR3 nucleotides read TGTGTCAGGAGCCAAGATCGGACGGGAGGGCCGGAGAAGCAGTACTTC. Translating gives CVRSQDRTGGPEKQYF.

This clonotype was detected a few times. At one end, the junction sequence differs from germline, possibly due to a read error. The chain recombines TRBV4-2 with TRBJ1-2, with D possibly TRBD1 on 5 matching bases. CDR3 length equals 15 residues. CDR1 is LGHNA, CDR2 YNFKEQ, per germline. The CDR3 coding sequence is TGTACCAGCAGCCAAGATGCGGGGCGCGGGCATGGCTACACCTTC. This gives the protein CTSSQDAGRGHGYTF.